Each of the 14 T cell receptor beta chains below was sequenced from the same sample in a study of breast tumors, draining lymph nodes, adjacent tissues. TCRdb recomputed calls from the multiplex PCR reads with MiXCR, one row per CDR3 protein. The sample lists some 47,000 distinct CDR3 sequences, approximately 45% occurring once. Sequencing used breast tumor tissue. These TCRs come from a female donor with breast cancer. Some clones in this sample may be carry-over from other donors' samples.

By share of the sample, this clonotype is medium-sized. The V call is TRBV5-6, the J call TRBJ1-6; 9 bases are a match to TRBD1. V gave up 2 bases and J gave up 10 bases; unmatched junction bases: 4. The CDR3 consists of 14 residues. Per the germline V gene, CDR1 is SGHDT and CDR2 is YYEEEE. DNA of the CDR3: TGTGCCAGCAGCTTACAGGGGGCGAAGTCACCCCTCCACTTT. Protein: CASSLQGAKSPLHF.

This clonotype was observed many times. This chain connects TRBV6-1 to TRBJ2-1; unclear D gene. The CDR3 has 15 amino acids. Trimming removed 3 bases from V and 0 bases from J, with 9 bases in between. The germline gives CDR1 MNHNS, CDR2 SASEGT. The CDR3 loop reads CASSDRPSSYNEQFF. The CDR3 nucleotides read TGTGCCAGCAGTGATCGACCGAGCTCCTACAATGAGCAGTTCTTC.

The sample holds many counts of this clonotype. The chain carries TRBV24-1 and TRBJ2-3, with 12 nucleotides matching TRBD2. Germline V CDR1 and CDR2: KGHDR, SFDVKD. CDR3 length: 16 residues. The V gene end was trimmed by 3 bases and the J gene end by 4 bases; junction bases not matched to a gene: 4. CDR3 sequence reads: CATSDTSGGSPDTQYF. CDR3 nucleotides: TGTGCCACCAGTGATACTAGCGGGGGGAGCCCAGATACGCAGTATTTT.

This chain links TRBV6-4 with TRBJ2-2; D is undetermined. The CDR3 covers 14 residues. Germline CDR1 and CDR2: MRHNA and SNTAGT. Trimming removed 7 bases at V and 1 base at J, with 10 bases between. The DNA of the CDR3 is TGTGCCAGCACCCGGCGGTTGAACACCGGGGAGCTGTTTTTT. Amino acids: CASTRRLNTGELFF.

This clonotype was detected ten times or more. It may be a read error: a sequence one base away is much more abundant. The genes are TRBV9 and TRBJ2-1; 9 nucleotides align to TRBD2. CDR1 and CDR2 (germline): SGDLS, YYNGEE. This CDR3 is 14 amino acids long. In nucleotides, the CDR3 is TGTGCCAGCAGCGCCGGGACTAGCTTTAATGAGCAGTCCTTC. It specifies CASSAGTSFNEQSF. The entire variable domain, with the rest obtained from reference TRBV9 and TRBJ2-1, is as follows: DSGVTQTPKHLITATGQRVTLRCSPRSGDLSVYWYQQSLDQGLQFLIQYYNGEERAKGNILERFSAQQFPDLHSELNLSSLELGDSALYFCASSAGTSFNEQSFGPGTRLTVL.

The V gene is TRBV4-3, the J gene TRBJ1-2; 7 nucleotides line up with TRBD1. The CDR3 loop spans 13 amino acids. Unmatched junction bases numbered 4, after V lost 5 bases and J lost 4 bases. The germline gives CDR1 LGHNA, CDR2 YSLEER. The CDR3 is CASSRQGIYGYTF. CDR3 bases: TGCGCCAGCAGCAGACAGGGTATCTATGGCTACACCTTC.

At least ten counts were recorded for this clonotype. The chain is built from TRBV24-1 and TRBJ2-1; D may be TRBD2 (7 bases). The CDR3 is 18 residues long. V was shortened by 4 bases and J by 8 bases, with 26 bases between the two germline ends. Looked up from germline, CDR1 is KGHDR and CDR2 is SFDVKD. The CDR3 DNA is TGTGCCACCAGTGAGGACGGAAGCGGTCCAAGGGGGGGCGATGAGCAGTTCTTC. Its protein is CATSEDGSGPRGGDEQFF.

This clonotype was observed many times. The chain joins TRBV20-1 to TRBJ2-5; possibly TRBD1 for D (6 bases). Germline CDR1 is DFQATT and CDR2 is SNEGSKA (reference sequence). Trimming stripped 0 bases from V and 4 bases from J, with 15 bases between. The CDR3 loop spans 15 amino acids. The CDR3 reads CSARDQGLALETQYF. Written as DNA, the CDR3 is TGCAGTGCTAGAGATCAGGGGCTGGCTTTAGAGACCCAGTACTTC.

For the CDR3, the DNA is TGTGCCAGCAGTTTAGCGGCGGGCGAGCAGTACTTC. Its translation is CASSLAAGEQYF. The gene calls are TRBV12-3 or TRBV12-4 and TRBJ2-7; a possible D gene is TRBD2 (5 bases). The CDR3 is made up of 12 amino acids. V lost 0 bases, J lost 6 bases, and 6 bases lay in between.

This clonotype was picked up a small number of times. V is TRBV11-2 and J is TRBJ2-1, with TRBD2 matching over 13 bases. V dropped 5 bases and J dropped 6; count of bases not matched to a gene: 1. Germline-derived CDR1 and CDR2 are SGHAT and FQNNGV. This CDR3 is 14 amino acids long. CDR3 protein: CASSGLAGANEQFF. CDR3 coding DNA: TGTGCCAGCAGCGGACTAGCGGGAGCCAATGAGCAGTTCTTC.

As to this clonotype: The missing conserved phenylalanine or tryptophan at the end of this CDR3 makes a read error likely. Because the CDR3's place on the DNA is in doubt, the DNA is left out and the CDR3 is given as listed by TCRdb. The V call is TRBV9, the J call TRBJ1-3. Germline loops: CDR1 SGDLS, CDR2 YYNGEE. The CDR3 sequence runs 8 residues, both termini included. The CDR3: CASSVVLA.

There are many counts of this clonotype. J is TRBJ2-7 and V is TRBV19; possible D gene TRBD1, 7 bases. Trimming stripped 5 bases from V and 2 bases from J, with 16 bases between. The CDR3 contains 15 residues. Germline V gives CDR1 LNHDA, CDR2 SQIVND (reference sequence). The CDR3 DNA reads TGTGCCAGTAGTTCTACCTCCAGGGGGGCCTACGAGCAGTACTTC. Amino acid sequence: CASSSTSRGAYEQYF.

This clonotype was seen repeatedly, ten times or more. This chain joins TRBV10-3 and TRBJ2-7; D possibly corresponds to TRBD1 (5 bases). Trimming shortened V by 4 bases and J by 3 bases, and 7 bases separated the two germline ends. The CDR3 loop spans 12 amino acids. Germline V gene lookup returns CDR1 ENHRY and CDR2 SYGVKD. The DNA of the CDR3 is TGTGCCATCAGTGCTGACAGCTACGAGCAGTACTTC. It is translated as CAISADSYEQYF.

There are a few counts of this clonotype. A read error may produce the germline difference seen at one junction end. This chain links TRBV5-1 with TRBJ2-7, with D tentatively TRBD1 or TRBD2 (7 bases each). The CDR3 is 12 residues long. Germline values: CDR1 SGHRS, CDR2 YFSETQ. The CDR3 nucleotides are TGTGCCAGCAGGGGGGGGGACGACGAGCAGTACTTC. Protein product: CASRGGDDEQYF.